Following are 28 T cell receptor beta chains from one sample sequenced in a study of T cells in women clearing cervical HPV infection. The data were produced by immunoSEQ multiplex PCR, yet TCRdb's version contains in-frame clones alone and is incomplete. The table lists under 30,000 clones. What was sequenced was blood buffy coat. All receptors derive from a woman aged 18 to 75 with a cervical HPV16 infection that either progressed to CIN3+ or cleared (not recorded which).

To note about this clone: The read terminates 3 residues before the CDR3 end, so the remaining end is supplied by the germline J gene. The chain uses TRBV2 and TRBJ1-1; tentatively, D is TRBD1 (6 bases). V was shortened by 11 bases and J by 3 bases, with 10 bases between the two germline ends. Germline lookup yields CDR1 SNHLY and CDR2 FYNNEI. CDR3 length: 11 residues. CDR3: CAGSGDTEAFF. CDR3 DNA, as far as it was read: TGTGCCGGATCAGGGGACACTGAA.

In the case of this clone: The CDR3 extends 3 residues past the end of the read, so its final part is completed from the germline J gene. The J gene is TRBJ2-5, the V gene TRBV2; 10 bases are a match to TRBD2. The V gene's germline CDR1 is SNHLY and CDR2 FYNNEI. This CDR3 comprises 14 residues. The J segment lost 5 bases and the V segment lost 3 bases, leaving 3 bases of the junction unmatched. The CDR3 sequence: CASSELAGAETQYF. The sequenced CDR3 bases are TGTGCCAGCAGTGAGCTAGCGGGAGCTGAGACC.

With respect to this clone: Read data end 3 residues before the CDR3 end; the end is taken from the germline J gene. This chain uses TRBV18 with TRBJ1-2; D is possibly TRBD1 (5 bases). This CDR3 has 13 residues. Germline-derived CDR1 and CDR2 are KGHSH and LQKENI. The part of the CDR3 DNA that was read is TGTGCCAGCACGACGGGGGATTCCTACGAC. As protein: CASTTGDSYD. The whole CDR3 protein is CASTTGDSYDYTF.

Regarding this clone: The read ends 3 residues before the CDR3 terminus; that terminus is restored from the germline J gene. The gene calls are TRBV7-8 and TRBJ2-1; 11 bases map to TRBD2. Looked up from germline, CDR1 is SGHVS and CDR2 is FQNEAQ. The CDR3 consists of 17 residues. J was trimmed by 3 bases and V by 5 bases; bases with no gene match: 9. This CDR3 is CASSARLAGGYYNEQFF. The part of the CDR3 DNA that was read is TGTGCCAGCAGCGCAAGGTTAGCGGGAGGGTACTACAATGAG. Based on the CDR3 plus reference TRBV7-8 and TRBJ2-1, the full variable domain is GAGVSQSPRYKVAKRGQDVALRCDPISGHVSLFWYQQALGQGPEFLTYFQNEAQLDKSGLPSDRFFAERPEGSVSTLKIQRTQQEDSAVYLCASSARLAGGYYNEQFFGPGTRLTVL.

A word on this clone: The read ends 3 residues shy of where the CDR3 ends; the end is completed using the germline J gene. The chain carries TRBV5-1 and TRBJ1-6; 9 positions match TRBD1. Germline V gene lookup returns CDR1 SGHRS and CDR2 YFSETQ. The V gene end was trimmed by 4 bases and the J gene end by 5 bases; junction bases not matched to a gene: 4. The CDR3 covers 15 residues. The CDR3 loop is CASSPGQGDNSPLHF. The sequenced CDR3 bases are TGCGCCAGCAGCCCGGGACAGGGAGATAATTCACCC.

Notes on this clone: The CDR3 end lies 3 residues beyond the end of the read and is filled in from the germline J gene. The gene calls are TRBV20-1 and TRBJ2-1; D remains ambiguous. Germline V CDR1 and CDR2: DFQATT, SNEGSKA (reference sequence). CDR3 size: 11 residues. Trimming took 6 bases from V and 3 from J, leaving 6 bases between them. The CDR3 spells CSARIYNEQFF. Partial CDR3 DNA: TGCAGTGCCCGTATCTACAATGAG.

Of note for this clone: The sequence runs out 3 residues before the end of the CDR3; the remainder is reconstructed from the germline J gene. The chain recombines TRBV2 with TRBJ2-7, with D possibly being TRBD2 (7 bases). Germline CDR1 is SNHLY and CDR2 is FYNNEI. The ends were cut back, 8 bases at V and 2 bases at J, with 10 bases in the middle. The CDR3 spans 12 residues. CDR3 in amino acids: CASRGAAYEQYF. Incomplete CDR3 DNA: TGTGCCAGCCGGGGGGCGGCCTACGAG.

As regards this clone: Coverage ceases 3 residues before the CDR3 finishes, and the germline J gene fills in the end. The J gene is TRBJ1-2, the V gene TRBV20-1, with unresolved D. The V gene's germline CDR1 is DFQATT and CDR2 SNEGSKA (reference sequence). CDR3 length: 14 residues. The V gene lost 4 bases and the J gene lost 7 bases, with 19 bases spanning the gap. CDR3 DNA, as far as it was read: TGCAGTGCTAATGTAGAGGGCGAAGCTCTTGGC. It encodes CSANVEGEALG. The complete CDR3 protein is CSANVEGEALGYTF.

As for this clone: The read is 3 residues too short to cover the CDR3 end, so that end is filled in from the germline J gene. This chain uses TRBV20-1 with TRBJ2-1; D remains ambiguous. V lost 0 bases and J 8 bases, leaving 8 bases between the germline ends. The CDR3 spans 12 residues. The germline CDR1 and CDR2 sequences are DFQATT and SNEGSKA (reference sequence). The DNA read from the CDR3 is TGCAGTGCTAGAGATTTAGCCCATGAG. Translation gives CSARDLAHE. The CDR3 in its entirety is CSARDLAHEQFF.

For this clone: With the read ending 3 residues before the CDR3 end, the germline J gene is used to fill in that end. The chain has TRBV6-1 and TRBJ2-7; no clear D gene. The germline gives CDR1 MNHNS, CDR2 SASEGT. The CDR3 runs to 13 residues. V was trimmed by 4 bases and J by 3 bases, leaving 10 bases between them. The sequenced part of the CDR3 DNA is TGTGCCAGCAGTGGGTGGGCCATCTACGAG. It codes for CASSGWAIYE. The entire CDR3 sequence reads CASSGWAIYEQYF.

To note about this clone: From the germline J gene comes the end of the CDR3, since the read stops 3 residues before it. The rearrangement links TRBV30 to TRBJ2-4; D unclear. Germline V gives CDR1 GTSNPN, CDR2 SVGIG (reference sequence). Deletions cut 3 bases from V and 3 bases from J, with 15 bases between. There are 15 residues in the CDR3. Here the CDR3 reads CAWRAPGFDKNIQYF. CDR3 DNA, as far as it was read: TGTGCCTGGAGGGCCCCGGGTTTTGACAAAAACATT.

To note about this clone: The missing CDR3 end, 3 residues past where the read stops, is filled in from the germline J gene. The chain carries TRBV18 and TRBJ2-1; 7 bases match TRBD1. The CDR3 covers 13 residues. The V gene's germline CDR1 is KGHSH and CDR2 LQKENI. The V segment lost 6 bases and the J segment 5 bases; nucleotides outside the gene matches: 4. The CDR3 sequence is CASSRGTDNEQFF. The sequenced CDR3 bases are TGTGCCAGCTCCCGAGGGACAGACAATGAG. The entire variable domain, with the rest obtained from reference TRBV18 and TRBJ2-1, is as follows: NAGVMQNPRHLVRRRGQEARLRCSPMKGHSHVYWYRQLPEEGLKFMVYLQKENIIDESGMPKERFSAEFPKEGPSILRIQQVVRGDSAAYFCASSRGTDNEQFFGPGTRLTVL.

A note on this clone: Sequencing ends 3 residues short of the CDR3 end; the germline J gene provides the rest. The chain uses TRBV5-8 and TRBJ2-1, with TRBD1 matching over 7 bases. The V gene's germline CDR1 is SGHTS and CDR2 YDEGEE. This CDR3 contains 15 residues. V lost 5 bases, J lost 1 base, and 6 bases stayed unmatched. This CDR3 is CASRPRGISYNEQFF. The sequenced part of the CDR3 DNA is TGTGCCAGCAGACCCAGGGGGATATCCTACAATGAG.

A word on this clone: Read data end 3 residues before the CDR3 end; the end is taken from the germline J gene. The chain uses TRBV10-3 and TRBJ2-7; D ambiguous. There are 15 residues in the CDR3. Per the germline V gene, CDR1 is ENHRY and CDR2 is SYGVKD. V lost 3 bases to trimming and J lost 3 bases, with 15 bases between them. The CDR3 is CAISDPTTGFYEQYF. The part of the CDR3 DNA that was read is TGTGCCATCAGTGACCCCACGACTGGTTTCTACGAG.

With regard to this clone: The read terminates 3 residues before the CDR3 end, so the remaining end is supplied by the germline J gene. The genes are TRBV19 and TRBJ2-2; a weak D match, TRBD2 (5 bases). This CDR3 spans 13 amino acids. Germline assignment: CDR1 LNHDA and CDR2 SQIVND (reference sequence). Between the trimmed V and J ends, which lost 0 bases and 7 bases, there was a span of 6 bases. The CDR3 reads CASSIDAGGELFF. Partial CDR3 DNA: TGTGCCAGTAGTATAGATGCGGGCGGGGAG.

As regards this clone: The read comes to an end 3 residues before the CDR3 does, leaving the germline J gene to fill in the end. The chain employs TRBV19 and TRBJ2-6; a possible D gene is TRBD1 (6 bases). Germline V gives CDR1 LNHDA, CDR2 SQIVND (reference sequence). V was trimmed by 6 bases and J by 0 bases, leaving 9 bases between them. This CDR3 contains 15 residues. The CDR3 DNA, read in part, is TGTGCCAGTAGCACAGGGCTCTCTGGGGCCAACGTC. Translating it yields CASSTGLSGANV. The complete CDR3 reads CASSTGLSGANVLTF.

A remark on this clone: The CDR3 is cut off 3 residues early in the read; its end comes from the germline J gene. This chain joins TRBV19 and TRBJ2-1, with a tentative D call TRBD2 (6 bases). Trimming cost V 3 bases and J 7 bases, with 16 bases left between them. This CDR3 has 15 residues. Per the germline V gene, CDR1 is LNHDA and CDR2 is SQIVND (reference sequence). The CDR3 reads CASSIGLGTQNEQFF. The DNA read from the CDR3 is TGTGCCAGTAGTATCGGACTCGGGACTCAAAATGAG.

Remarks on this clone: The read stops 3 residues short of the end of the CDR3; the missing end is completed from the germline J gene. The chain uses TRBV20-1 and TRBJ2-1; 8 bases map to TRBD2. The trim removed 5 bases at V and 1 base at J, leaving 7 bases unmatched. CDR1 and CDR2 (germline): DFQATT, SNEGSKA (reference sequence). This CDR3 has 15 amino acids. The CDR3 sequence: CSALPGGVSYNEQFF. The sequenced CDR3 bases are TGCAGTGCTTTGCCGGGGGGGGTATCCTACAATGAG.

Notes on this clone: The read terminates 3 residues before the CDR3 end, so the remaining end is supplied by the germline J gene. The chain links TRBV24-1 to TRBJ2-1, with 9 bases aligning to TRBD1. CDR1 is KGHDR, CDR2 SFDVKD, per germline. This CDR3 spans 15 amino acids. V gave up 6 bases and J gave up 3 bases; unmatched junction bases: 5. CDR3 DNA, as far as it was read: TGTGCCACCAGTCGGAGGGGACAGGGCTACAATGAG. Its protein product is CATSRRGQGYNE. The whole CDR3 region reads CATSRRGQGYNEQFF.

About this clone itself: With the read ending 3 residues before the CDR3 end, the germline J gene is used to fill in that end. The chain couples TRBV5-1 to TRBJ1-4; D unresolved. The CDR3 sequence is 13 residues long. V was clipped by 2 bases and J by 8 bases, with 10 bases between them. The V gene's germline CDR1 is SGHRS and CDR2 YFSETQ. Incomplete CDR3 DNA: TGCGCCAGCAGCTTAAACGGTGCGGAAAAA. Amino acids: CASSLNGAEK. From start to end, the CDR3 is CASSLNGAEKLFF.

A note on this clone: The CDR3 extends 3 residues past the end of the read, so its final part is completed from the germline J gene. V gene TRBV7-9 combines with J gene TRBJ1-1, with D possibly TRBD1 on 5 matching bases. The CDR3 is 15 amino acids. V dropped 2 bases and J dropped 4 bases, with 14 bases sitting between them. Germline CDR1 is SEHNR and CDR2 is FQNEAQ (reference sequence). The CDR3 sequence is CASSLSGGYRTEAFF. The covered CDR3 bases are TGTGCCAGCAGCTTATCCGGGGGATACCGCACTGAA. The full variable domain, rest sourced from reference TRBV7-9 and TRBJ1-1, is DTGVSQNPRHKITKRGQNVTFRCDPISEHNRLYWYRQTLGQGPEFLTYFQNEAQLEKSRLLSDRFSAERPKGSFSTLEIQRTEQGDSAMYLCASSLSGGYRTEAFFGQGTRLTVV.

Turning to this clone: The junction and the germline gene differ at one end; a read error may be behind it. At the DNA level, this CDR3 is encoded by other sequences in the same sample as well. CDR3 DNA (partial): TGTGCCAGCAGCCTTGGGACTTATCTAAACACG. It is translated as CASSLGTYLNT. The whole CDR3 is CASSLGTYLNTIYF. The genes are TRBV2 and TRBJ1-3, with a tentative D call TRBD1 (5 bases). Sequencing ends 3 residues short of the CDR3 end; the germline J gene provides the rest. The CDR3 consists of 14 residues. Germline-derived CDR1 and CDR2 are SNHLY and FYNNEI.

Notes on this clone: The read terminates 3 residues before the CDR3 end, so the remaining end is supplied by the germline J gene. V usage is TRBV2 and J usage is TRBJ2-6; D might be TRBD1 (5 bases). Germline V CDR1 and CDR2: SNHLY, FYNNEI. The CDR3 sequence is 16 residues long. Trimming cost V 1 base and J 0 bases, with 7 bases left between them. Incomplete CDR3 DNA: TGTGCCAGCAGTGAAGGGGGCTTCTCTGGGGCCAACGTC. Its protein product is CASSEGGFSGANV. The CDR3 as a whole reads CASSEGGFSGANVLTF.

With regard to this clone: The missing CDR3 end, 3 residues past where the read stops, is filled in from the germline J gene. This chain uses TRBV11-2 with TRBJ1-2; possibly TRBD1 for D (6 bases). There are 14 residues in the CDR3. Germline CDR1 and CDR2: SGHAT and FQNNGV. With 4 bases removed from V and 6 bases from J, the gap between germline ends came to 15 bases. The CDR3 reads CASSYAGRGNGYTF. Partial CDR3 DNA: TGTGCCAGCAGCTACGCGGGCAGGGGAAATGGC.

The CDR3 sequence: CASTERGNYEQYF. The sequenced CDR3 bases are TGTGCCAGCACAGAACGGGGAAACTACGAG. The chain couples TRBV2 to TRBJ2-7; D might be TRBD2 (5 bases). The missing CDR3 end, 3 residues past where the read stops, is filled in from the germline J gene. This CDR3 has 13 residues. V was clipped by 7 bases and J by 3 bases, with 13 bases between them. CDR1 SNHLY and CDR2 FYNNEI come from the germline V gene.

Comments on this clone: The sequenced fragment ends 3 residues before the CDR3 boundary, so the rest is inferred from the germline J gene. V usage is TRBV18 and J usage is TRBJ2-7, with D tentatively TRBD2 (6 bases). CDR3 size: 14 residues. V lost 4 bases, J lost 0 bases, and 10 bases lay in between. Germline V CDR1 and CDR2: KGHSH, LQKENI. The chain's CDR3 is CASSLSSDSYEQYF. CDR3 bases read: TGTGCCAGCTCACTTTCTAGCGACTCCTACGAG.

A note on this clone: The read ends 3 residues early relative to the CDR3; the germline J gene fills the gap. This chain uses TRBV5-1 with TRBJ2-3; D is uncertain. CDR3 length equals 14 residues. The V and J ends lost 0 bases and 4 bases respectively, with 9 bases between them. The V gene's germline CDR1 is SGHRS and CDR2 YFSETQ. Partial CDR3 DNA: TGCGCCAGCAGCTTGGCGCAGGTAGCAGATACG. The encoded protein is CASSLAQVADT. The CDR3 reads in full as CASSLAQVADTQYF.

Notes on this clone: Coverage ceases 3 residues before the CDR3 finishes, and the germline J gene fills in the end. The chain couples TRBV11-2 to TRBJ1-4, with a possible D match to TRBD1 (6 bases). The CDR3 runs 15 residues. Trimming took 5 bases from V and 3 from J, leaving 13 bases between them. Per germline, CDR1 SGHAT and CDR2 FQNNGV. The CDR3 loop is CASSPRTEANEKLFF. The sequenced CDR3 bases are TGTGCCAGCAGCCCACGGACAGAGGCTAATGAAAAA.